This T cell receptor beta chain was documented in a study of shared clonotypes between healthy human individuals. Sequencing was performed with immunoSEQ multiplex PCR; in TCRdb, only in-frame clones are kept and a portion is missing. In the table there are some 500,000 clones, 95% to 97% of which are singletons. CDR1 is LNHDA and CDR2 is SQIVND in the germline V gene (reference sequence). V lost 3 bases, J lost 1 base, and 9 bases lay in between. The CDR3 has 14 amino acids. Turning to this clone: Other DNA sequences in the sample encode the same CDR3.

The chain joins TRBV19 to TRBJ1-1; D call uncertain. Material for sequencing was naive CD4+ T cells sorted from blood. Subset noted: CD45RA+ positively selected. This sequence originates from a woman aged 25 to 39 in good health. CDR3 nucleotide sequence: TGTGCCAGTAGTATCCGGGGAAGGAACACTGAAGCTTTCTTT. Its translation is CASSIRGRNTEAFF. The full variable domain, rest sourced from reference TRBV19 and TRBJ1-1, is DGGITQSPKYLFRKEGQNVTLSCEQNLNHDAMYWYRQDPGQGLRLIYYSQIVNDFQKGDIAEGYSVSREKKESFPLTVTSAQKNPTAFYLCASSIRGRNTEAFFGQGTRLTVV.